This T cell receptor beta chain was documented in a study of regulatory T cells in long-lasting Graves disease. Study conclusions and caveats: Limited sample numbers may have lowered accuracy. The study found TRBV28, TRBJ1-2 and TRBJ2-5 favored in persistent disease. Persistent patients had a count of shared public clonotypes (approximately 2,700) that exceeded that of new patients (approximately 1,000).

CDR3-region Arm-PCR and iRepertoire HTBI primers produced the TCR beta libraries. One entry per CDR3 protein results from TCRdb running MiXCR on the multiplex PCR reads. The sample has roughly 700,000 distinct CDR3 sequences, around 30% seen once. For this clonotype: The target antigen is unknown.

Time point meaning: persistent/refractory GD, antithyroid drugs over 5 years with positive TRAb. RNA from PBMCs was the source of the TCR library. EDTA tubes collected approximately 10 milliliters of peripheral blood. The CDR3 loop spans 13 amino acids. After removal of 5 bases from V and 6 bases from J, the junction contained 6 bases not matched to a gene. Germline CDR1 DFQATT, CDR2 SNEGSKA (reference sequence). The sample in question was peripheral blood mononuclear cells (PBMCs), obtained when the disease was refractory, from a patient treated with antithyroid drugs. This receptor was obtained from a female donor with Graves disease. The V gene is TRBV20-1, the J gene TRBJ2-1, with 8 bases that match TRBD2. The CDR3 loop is CSAGGTRVNEQFF. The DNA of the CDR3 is TGCAGTGCTGGCGGGACTAGAGTCAATGAGCAGTTCTTC.